This TCR beta chain was identified in a study of beta chain features in type 1 diabetes. Study outcomes and limitations: For patients, the naive, central memory and Treg TCRB repertoires appeared more alike than for healthy donors. Lower insertion and higher deletion counts appeared at VDJ junctions in type 1 diabetes patients. No resolution was reached here on whether HLA type influences TCRB rearrangement.

CDR1 and CDR2 from the germline V gene are SGHRS and YFSETQ. V gave up 4 bases and J gave up 2 bases, with 15 bases separating them. This CDR3 is 15 amino acids long. This clone was picked up a small number of times. The antigen is not known. Expressed TCRB transcripts were sequenced because the isolated RNA had all been reverse transcribed beforehand. Sequencing used immunoSEQ multiplex PCR; TCRdb keeps in-frame clones, though not all of them. The sample carries fewer than 250,000 clones, 12% to 15% recorded once. V gene TRBV5-1 combines with J gene TRBJ1-2, with a tentative D call TRBD1 (5 bases). Sequenced material: naive CD4+ T cells from blood. This clonotype was obtained from a woman aged 40 to 55 in good health. CDR3 nucleotide sequence: TGCGCCAGCAGCCCCTACACAGGAGGGAACTATGGCTACACCTTC. The encoded protein is CASSPYTGGNYGYTF.